A single sample gave rise to the 30 T cell receptor beta chains below, sequenced in a study of blood T cell repertoires in COVID-19. The table came from immunoSEQ multiplex PCR; TCRdb's copy has only in-frame clones and leaves some out. The sample has about 110,000 clones; around nine tenths are singletons. The specimen was peripheral blood. All receptors come from a woman aged 45-65 years with acute or convalescent COVID-19.

This chain joins TRBV5-4 and TRBJ2-2; TRBD2 agrees at 7 bases. Germline V gives CDR1 SGHNT, CDR2 YYREEE (reference sequence). CDR3 length: 15 amino acids. V lost 0 bases, J lost 3 bases, and 2 bases stayed unmatched. CDR3 sequence: CASSLVGRDTGELFF. The CDR3 region has the DNA TGTGCCAGCAGCTTGGTTGGGAGGGACACCGGGGAGCTGTTTTTT.

The genes are TRBV5-8 and TRBJ2-7; the match to TRBD1 covers 9 bases. Germline V gene data show CDR1 as SGHTS and CDR2 as YDEGEE. The CDR3 is 16 residues long. V was clipped by 4 bases and J by 1 base; unmatched bases: 9. CDR3 region: CASSPGTGKSSYEQYF. The CDR3 nucleotides are TGTGCCAGCAGCCCCGGGACAGGGAAATCATCCTACGAGCAGTACTTC. Using reference TRBV5-8 and TRBJ2-7 for the parts outside the CDR3, the full variable domain is EAGVTQSPTHLIKTRGQQATLRCSPISGHTSVYWYQQALGLGLQFLLWYDEGEERNRGNFPPRFSGRQFPNYSSELNVNALELEDSALYLCASSPGTGKSSYEQYFGPGTRLTVT.

Written as DNA, the CDR3 is TGCAGTGCTAGAGATCTCGATGGCTACACCTTC. Translated: CSARDLDGYTF. The gene calls are TRBV20-1 and TRBJ1-2; D not certain. The germline V gene has CDR1 DFQATT and CDR2 SNEGSKA (reference sequence). The germline V and J ends were trimmed by 0 bases and 6 bases, with 5 bases remaining between them. This CDR3 is built from 11 residues.

This clone has just one count. The chain uses TRBV6-5 and TRBJ2-1; 12 nucleotides align to TRBD2. CDR3 size: 15 residues. The J segment lost 6 bases and the V segment lost 6 bases, leaving 6 bases of the junction unmatched. Per the germline V gene, CDR1 is MNHEY and CDR2 is SVGAGI. The DNA of the CDR3 is TGTGCCAGCAGGCTCCTAGCGGGAGGGCCCAATGAGCAGTTCTTC. Amino acids: CASRLLAGGPNEQFF.

V is TRBV19 and J is TRBJ2-5; D may be TRBD1 (6 bases). Deletions cut 3 bases from V and 3 bases from J, with 14 bases between. The length of the CDR3 is 15 residues. CDR1 is LNHDA and CDR2 is SQIVND in the germline V gene (reference sequence). CDR3: CASSMVQGWEETQYF. The CDR3 bases are TGTGCCAGTAGTATGGTACAGGGATGGGAAGAGACCCAGTACTTC.

The chain joins TRBV6-6 to TRBJ1-5; D not resolved. Looked up from germline, CDR1 is MNHNY and CDR2 is SVGAGI (reference sequence). The CDR3 extends over 15 amino acids. Trimming stripped 5 bases from V and 0 bases from J, with 11 bases between. The CDR3 sequence is CASSEFISSNQPQHF. The CDR3 bases are TGTGCCAGCAGTGAGTTTATCTCTAGCAATCAGCCCCAGCATTTT.

J is TRBJ1-1 and V is TRBV12-3 or TRBV12-4, with D hard to call. The length of the CDR3 is 12 residues. V was shortened by 6 bases and J by 3 bases, with 8 bases between the two germline ends. The DNA for the CDR3 is TGTGCCAGCAGCATAGATTACACTGAAGCTTTCTTT. Encoded protein: CASSIDYTEAFF.

This chain uses TRBV6-5 with TRBJ2-3; 8 bases align to TRBD1. CDR3 size: 15 residues. V lost 4 bases and J lost 5; bases outside the gene matches: 8. CDR1 is MNHEY and CDR2 is SVGAGI in the germline V gene. CDR3 DNA: TGTGCCAGCAGTTCCGACAGGGGTTCAAGAGATACGCAGTATTTT. Its translation is CASSSDRGSRDTQYF.

V usage is TRBV2 and J usage is TRBJ2-7; tentatively, D is TRBD2 (6 bases). The CDR3 runs 14 residues. Germline V lookup: CDR1 SNHLY, CDR2 FYNNEI. The ends were cut back, 8 bases at V and 5 bases at J, with 19 bases in the middle. CDR3 region: CASDRLGGNHEQYF. The DNA for the CDR3 is TGTGCCAGCGACCGTCTCGGCGGGAACCACGAGCAGTACTTC.

The rearrangement uses TRBV11-1 and TRBJ2-2; tentatively, D is TRBD1 (5 bases). The V end lost 1 base, the J end lost 7 bases, and 10 bases lay between the germline ends. Germline CDR1 SGHAT, CDR2 FQDESV (reference sequence). CDR3 length: 14 amino acids. DNA of the CDR3: TGTGCCAGCAGCTTAGTCCAGGGAATCGGGGAGCTGTTTTTT. Amino acids: CASSLVQGIGELFF.

This chain links TRBV11-2 with TRBJ2-1; 9 positions agree with TRBD1. The CDR3 is 15 residues long. With 1 base clipped from V and 2 bases from J, the junction kept 0 bases outside the gene matches. The germline gives CDR1 SGHAT, CDR2 FQNNGV. The CDR3 sequence is CASSLGQGAYNEQFF. The CDR3 bases are TGTGCCAGCAGCTTAGGACAGGGGGCCTACAATGAGCAGTTCTTC. The full variable domain, with the rest looked up from reference TRBV11-2 and TRBJ2-1, is EAGVAQSPRYKIIEKRQSVAFWCNPISGHATLYWYQQILGQGPKLLIQFQNNGVVDDSQLPKDRFSAERLKGVDSTLKIQPAKLEDSAVYLCASSLGQGAYNEQFFGPGTRLTVL.

The chain joins TRBV23-1 to TRBJ2-2, with 7 bases lining up with TRBD1. TRBV23-1 is labeled an ORF, and its function is uncertain. The CDR3 totals 16 residues. The ends lost 4 bases at V and 5 bases at J; junction bases unmatched: 10. The CDR3 spells CASSPRDSSWTGELFF. The CDR3 DNA reads TGCGCCAGCAGTCCCCGGGACAGTTCTTGGACCGGGGAGCTGTTTTTT.

V gene TRBV14 combines with J gene TRBJ1-6, with D possibly being TRBD1 (6 bases). V was shortened by 1 base and J by 7 bases, with 14 bases between the two germline ends. The germline gives CDR1 SGHDN, CDR2 FVKESK. This CDR3 spans 16 amino acids. The CDR3 coding sequence is TGTGCCAGCAGCCAAGGGTTGAGGACAGCGAATTCACCCCTCCACTTT. Amino acid sequence: CASSQGLRTANSPLHF.

J is TRBJ2-1 and V is TRBV3-1 (or the pseudogene TRBV3-2); a possible D gene is TRBD2 (6 bases). Germline V gene lookup returns CDR1 LGHDT and CDR2 YNNKEL (reference sequence). CDR3 length equals 18 residues. V lost 5 bases and J 6 bases, leaving 26 bases between the germline ends. The CDR3 region is CASSSIRLGQTSRNEQFF. The CDR3 DNA is TGTGCCAGCAGCTCCATCCGGCTTGGGCAAACTAGCCGCAATGAGCAGTTCTTC.

The V gene is TRBV6-1, the J gene TRBJ2-2, with D unclear. The germline V and J ends were trimmed by 4 bases and 3 bases, with 12 bases remaining between them. The CDR3 is 15 residues long. Germline V gene sequence: CDR1 MNHNS, CDR2 SASEGT. The CDR3 sequence is CASSAVTRYTGELFF. The CDR3 DNA is TGTGCCAGCAGTGCCGTCACGAGATACACCGGGGAGCTGTTTTTT.

The CDR3 region has the DNA TGTGCCAGCAGCCAAGTTAGCGGGAGGGCCTGGGAGACCCAGTACTTC. Translating it yields CASSQVSGRAWETQYF. This chain uses TRBV3-1 (or the pseudogene TRBV3-2) with TRBJ2-5; TRBD2 agrees at 11 bases. CDR1 is LGHDT, CDR2 YNNKEL, per germline (reference sequence). This CDR3 spans 16 amino acids. V gave up 1 base and J gave up 5 bases; unmatched junction bases: 6.

J is TRBJ2-2 and V is TRBV4-2; tentatively, D is TRBD2 (7 bases). The CDR3 is 17 residues long. The germline gives CDR1 LGHNA, CDR2 YNFKEQ. V lost 0 bases, J lost 6 bases, and 17 bases lay in between. The CDR3 DNA reads as TGTGCCAGCAGCCAAGACCTTCGGGGGGCCTGGCCCGGGGAGCTGTTTTTT. It is translated as CASSQDLRGAWPGELFF.

The chain uses TRBV20-1 and TRBJ1-2, with 10 bases lining up with TRBD1. This CDR3 has 14 amino acids. Germline CDR1 is DFQATT and CDR2 is SNEGSKA (reference sequence). Losses at the gene ends were 3 bases for V and 7 bases for J; bases not matched to a gene: 8. The CDR3 DNA reads TGCAGTGCTAGTCGGGACAGGGGATCCGCTGGCTACACCTTC. Protein: CSASRDRGSAGYTF.

The V and J genes are TRBV7-9 and TRBJ1-5, with a weak D call TRBD1 (6 bases). The CDR3 runs to 18 residues. The germline V gene has CDR1 SEHNR and CDR2 FQNEAQ (reference sequence). Deletions cut 2 bases from V and 1 base from J, with 18 bases between. DNA for the CDR3: TGTGCCAGCAGCTTATTCGGGACACCCTATGGAAGCAATCAGCCCCAGCATTTT. Residues: CASSLFGTPYGSNQPQHF.

The V gene is TRBV5-1, the J gene TRBJ2-2; 13 positions match TRBD2. V was pared by 0 bases and J by 4 bases, with 6 bases of the junction left unmatched. Germline values: CDR1 SGHRS, CDR2 YFSETQ. The CDR3 spans 18 residues. The CDR3, as DNA: TGCGCCAGCAGCTTGGCCAGACTAGCGGGAGGTGGCACCGGGGAGCTGTTTTTT. As protein: CASSLARLAGGGTGELFF.

This clone was counted ten times or more. The gene calls are TRBV5-1 and TRBJ1-4; a weak D match, TRBD1 (5 bases). Germline V gives CDR1 SGHRS, CDR2 YFSETQ. The V gene lost 0 bases and the J gene lost 4 bases, with 13 bases spanning the gap. This CDR3 comprises 16 residues. The CDR3 protein is CASSLGTSGLNEKLFF. The CDR3 coding sequence is TGCGCCAGCAGCTTGGGGACATCAGGTCTTAATGAAAAACTGTTTTTT.

The chain uses TRBV3-1 (or the pseudogene TRBV3-2) and TRBJ2-3; 11 bases line up with TRBD2. Trimming at V came to 5 bases and at J to 5 bases, leaving 12 bases not matched to a gene. Per the germline V gene, CDR1 is LGHDT and CDR2 is YNNKEL (reference sequence). This CDR3 contains 17 residues. The CDR3 nucleotides are TGTGCCAGCAGCTTACGGACTAGCGGGCGAGGTAGAGATACGCAGTATTTT. Translation: CASSLRTSGRGRDTQYF.

V usage is TRBV3-1 (or the pseudogene TRBV3-2) and J usage is TRBJ2-5; TRBD2 is a possible D gene (5 bases). Looked up from germline, CDR1 is LGHDT and CDR2 is YNNKEL (reference sequence). With 7 bases removed from V and 3 bases from J, the gap between germline ends came to 21 bases. The CDR3 is made up of 16 amino acids. The CDR3 protein is CASTAGDGRVEETQYF. The CDR3 DNA reads TGTGCCAGCACGGCCGGGGATGGAAGGGTAGAAGAGACCCAGTACTTC.

This chain joins TRBV29-1 and TRBJ1-2, with TRBD1 identical over 8 bases. V shed 1 base and J 3 bases; nucleotides not matched to a gene: 4. Germline loops: CDR1 SQVTM, CDR2 ANQGSEA. The CDR3 has 14 amino acids. CDR3 nucleotide sequence: TGCAGCGTTGAAGGCAGGGGGCAGGACTATGGCTACACCTTC. Its protein product is CSVEGRGQDYGYTF.

The V and J genes are TRBV28 and TRBJ2-1; 12 bases fit TRBD2. There are 16 residues in the CDR3. Per germline, CDR1 MDHEN and CDR2 SYDVKM. J was trimmed by 4 bases and V by 0 bases; bases with no gene match: 1. CDR3 in amino acids: CASSLWTSGSYNEQFF. Here the CDR3 DNA reads TGTGCCAGCAGTTTATGGACTAGCGGGAGTTACAATGAGCAGTTCTTC.

CDR3 sequence reads: CASTKPQLGENKAYEQYF. For the CDR3, the DNA is TGCGCCAGCACCAAACCTCAGCTCGGGGAAAATAAAGCCTACGAGCAGTACTTC. This sequence joins TRBV10-1 and TRBJ2-7; D is perhaps TRBD2 (5 bases). Per germline, CDR1 WNHNN and CDR2 SYGVQD (reference sequence). Trimming stripped 7 bases from V and 2 bases from J, with 27 bases between. The CDR3 has 18 amino acids.

The chain links TRBV2 to TRBJ2-7; perhaps TRBD1 as D (5 bases). V gave up 7 bases and J gave up 2 bases, with 12 bases separating them. This CDR3 is 13 amino acids long. CDR1 is SNHLY, CDR2 FYNNEI, per germline. The CDR3 DNA reads as TGTGCCAGCACTCCCGGACACCCCTACGAGCAGTACTTC. Its translation: CASTPGHPYEQYF.

The chain couples TRBV4-1 to TRBJ1-2; D might be TRBD1 (5 bases). Germline-derived CDR1 and CDR2 are MGHRA and YSYEKL. The CDR3 has 16 residues. The germline V and J ends were trimmed by 1 base and 4 bases, with 16 bases remaining between them. The CDR3 nucleotides are TGCGCCAGCAGCCAAGGGGTGGACATAGGCTTCTATGGCTACACCTTC. Its translation is CASSQGVDIGFYGYTF.

This chain uses TRBV30 with TRBJ2-3, with TRBD2 matching over 10 bases. The CDR3 runs to 17 residues. The V gene's germline CDR1 is GTSNPN and CDR2 SVGIG (reference sequence). Trimming took 0 bases from V and 8 from J; bases not matched to a gene: 14. This CDR3 reads CAWSVSGRARVLSTQYF. CDR3 coding DNA: TGTGCCTGGAGTGTAAGCGGGAGGGCACGAGTCTTGAGTACGCAGTATTTT.

This chain connects TRBV5-6 to TRBJ1-2; TRBD1 agrees at 12 bases. V gave up 7 bases and J gave up 8 bases; unmatched junction bases: 18. Per germline, CDR1 SGHDT and CDR2 YYEEEE. The CDR3 is made up of 17 amino acids. The CDR3 is CASRSPLRGQGAEGYTF. CDR3 coding DNA: TGTGCCAGCCGCTCCCCCTTGAGGGGACAGGGGGCGGAAGGCTACACCTTC.